The clone carrying this TCR beta chain has just a few counts. The antigen remains undetermined. Assay used: immunoSEQ multiplex PCR; TCRdb lists only in-frame clones, some missing. The repertoire has under 15,000 clones, over 65% of them found once; the top ten carry about 7.9%. The data stem from a study of CD4 T cells in relation to SARS-CoV-2 and coronaviruses. Across the whole study: ViraFEST: roughly 10-day antigen culture of PBMCs, then TCR beta CDR3 sequencing.

Unexposed donor CD4+ T cells date from about 2011-2018, before the COVID-19 pandemic. CD4+ T cells were isolated from the cells after about ten days of culture. Cells permitting, SARS-CoV-2 S/N and four cold-coronavirus spikes were tested on unexposed-donor CD4+ T cells. The V and J ends lost 1 base and 1 base respectively, with 8 bases between them. Germline assignment: CDR1 MGHRA and CDR2 YSYEKL. This CDR3 has 14 residues. V gene TRBV4-1 combines with J gene TRBJ2-7; perhaps D is TRBD1 or TRBD2 (5 bases each). Source material: CD4+ T cells from PBMCs, cultured in vitro. This receptor was obtained from a human donor in good health. In DNA, the CDR3 is TGCGCCAGCAGCCAAGGAGGGGCATCCTACGAGCAGTACTTC. This encodes CASSQGGASYEQYF.